This T cell receptor beta chain was retrieved from a study of blood T cell repertoires in COVID-19. Study as a whole: Acute and convalescent COVID-19 samples came from the United States, Italy and Spain. The cDNA or gDNA used as material had been derived from T cells, B-cell-depleted T cells, or PBMCs.

Assay used: immunoSEQ multiplex PCR; TCRdb lists only in-frame clones, some missing. Of under 200,000 clones in the sample, over 80% were seen once. The J segment lost 3 bases and the V segment lost 7 bases, leaving 9 bases of the junction unmatched. The CDR3 has 15 residues. Germline values: CDR1 SGDLS, CDR2 YYNGEE. Participants' reported clinical history set cohort assignment. The recovered donors of Cohort 3 showed two negative PCRs, clearance, or symptom resolution. The clonotype was recovered from a woman aged 60-70 years who had recovered from COVID-19. The V and J genes are TRBV9 and TRBJ2-3; 9 nucleotides match TRBD1. Sequenced input: PBMCs or T cells enriched from blood (not recorded which). CDR3 nucleotide sequence: TGTGCCAGCGGTAGACAGGGGGGAGTGACAGATACGCAGTATTTT. Protein product: CASGRQGGVTDTQYF.